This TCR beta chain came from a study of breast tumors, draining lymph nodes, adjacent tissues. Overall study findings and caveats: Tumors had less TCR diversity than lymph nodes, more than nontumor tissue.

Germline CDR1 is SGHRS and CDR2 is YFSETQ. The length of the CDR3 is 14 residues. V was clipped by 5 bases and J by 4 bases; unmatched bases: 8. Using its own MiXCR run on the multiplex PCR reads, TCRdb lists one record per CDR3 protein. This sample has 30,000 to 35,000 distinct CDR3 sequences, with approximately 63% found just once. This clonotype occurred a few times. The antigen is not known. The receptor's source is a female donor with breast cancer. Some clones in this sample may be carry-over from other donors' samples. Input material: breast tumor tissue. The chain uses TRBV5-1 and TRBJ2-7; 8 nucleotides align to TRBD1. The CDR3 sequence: CASRDRTGGYEQYF. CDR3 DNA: TGCGCCAGCAGAGATCGCACAGGGGGTTACGAGCAGTACTTC.